A selection of T cell receptor beta chains follows, all from one sample in a study of CD8 T cells in ankylosing spondylitis. In TCRdb, the 5' RACE reads were re-called with MiXCR into one record per CDR3 protein. The sample yields 250,000 to 400,000 distinct CDR3 sequences, approximately 10% seen once. The sequencing sample was made of blood, either unsorted or a sorted T cell fraction (not recorded which). Receptor source: a female donor with ankylosing spondylitis or in good health (not recorded which). The CDR3 runs from the conserved cysteine through the conserved F or W. A D gene is named only where the DNA matches it firmly. For some rows the clone size is stated as once, few or many, or as a class when expanded; others skip it.

J gene | clone size | D gene | V gene | CDR3 DNA | CDR3 protein
TRBJ2-2 | many | NA | TRBV7-7 | TGTGCCAGCAGTAGGGACCGCCGGGGCACCGGGGAGCTGTTTTTT | CASSRDRRGTGELFF
TRBJ2-7 | many | NA | TRBV5-1 | TGCGCCAGCAGCAACCGACACTTCTCCTACGAGCAGTACTTC | CASSNRHFSYEQYF
TRBJ2-1 | NA | NA | TRBV10-2 | TGCGCCAGCACCCAGACGGTTACAAATGAGCAGTTCTTC | CASTQTVTNEQFF
TRBJ1-4 | NA | NA | TRBV27 | TGTGCCAGCGGACAGACTGAAAAACTGTTTTTT | CASGQTEKLFF
TRBJ2-3 | many | TRBD1 | TRBV5-6 | TGTGCCAGCAGCTTGTCGCCCGGACAGGGGTACACAGATACGCAGTATTTT | CASSLSPGQGYTDTQYF
TRBJ2-1 | many | NA | TRBV12-3/TRBV12-4 | TGTGCCAGCAGATGGATGGGCAATGAGCAGTTCTTC | CASRWMGNEQFF
TRBJ2-3 | many | NA | TRBV27 | TGTGCCAGCAGTTTTCGCGAGAGCGATACGCAGTATTTT | CASSFRESDTQYF
TRBJ2-2 | many | TRBD2 | TRBV24-1 | TGTGCCACCAGTGATTTCAAGCGGGGGAACACCGGGGAGCTGTTTTTT | CATSDFKRGNTGELFF
TRBJ2-7 | NA | NA | TRBV12-3/TRBV12-4 | TGTGCCAGCAGCAGGGACCAGACCTACGAGCAGTACTTC | CASSRDQTYEQYF
TRBJ2-3 | few | NA | TRBV7-8 | TGTGCCAGCAGCTTCAAAGGTGATACGCAGTATTTT | CASSFKGDTQYF
TRBJ1-5 | NA | NA | TRBV27 | TGTGCCAGCAGTTTAGAGGGAAAGGCGGATCAGCCCCAGCATTTT | CASSLEGKADQPQHF
TRBJ1-5 | many | TRBD1 | TRBV20-1 | TGCAGTGCCATGGACAGGGCCGGGGATCAGCCCCAGCATTTT | CSAMDRAGDQPQHF
TRBJ1-5 | NA | TRBD1 | TRBV3-1 | TGTGCCAGCAGCAAAGGGACAGTTAGCAATCAGCCCCAGCATTTT | CASSKGTVSNQPQHF
TRBJ2-1 | few | NA | TRBV14 | TGTGCCAGCAGCCAAGGAGGGTCCGGGGTCTACAATGAGCAGTTCTTC | CASSQGGSGVYNEQFF
TRBJ1-1 | many | NA | TRBV7-9 | TGTGCCAGCAGCTTAGCGTCAGGAACAATGAACACTGAAGCTTTCTTT | CASSLASGTMNTEAFF
TRBJ2-1 | once | NA | TRBV12-3/TRBV12-4 | TGTGCCAGCACCGTTGGGAGCTCCCACAATGAGCAGTTCTTC | CASTVGSSHNEQFF
TRBJ2-7 | many | NA | TRBV3-1 | TGTGCCAGCAGCCAGGGACTTACCTCCTACGAGCAGTACTTC | CASSQGLTSYEQYF
TRBJ1-1 | many | NA | TRBV6-6 | TGTGCCAGCAGGCTAACAGTGAACACTGAAGCTTTCTTT | CASRLTVNTEAFF
TRBJ2-7 | few | TRBD1 | TRBV15 | TGTGCCACCAGCAGGGCAGGGGGTCTGGACGAGCAGTACTTC | CATSRAGGLDEQYF
TRBJ2-5 | few | NA | TRBV6-1 | TGTGCCAGCAGCCGACGGCCAGACCAAGAGACCCAGTACTTC | CASSRRPDQETQYF
TRBJ2-5 | many | TRBD1 | TRBV29-1 | TGCAGCGGGACAGGGACGAGTACGGAGACCCAGTACTTC | CSGTGTSTETQYF
TRBJ2-7 | many | NA | TRBV4-2 | TGTGCCAGCAGCCAAGCCAGTTACGAGCAGTACTTC | CASSQASYEQYF
TRBJ2-7 | many | TRBD1 | TRBV5-1 | TGCGCCAGCGGTAAAGGACAGGGCTACGAGCAGTACTTC | CASGKGQGYEQYF
TRBJ2-2 | few | NA | TRBV5-5 | TGTGCCAGCAGCTTGGTTCAGGGGTCCGGGGAGCTGTTTTTT | CASSLVQGSGELFF
TRBJ1-4 | many | NA | TRBV12-3/TRBV12-4 | TGTGCCAGCAGAGACATCGCAGTAGGGTCCGAAAAACTGTTTTTT | CASRDIAVGSEKLFF
TRBJ2-7 | many | TRBD1 | TRBV29-1 | TGCAGCGTTGAACGGACAGGGCGCGGCGAGCAGTACTTC | CSVERTGRGEQYF
TRBJ2-1 | many | TRBD2 | TRBV9 | TGTGCCAGCGCCTTAGCGGGGGCGGTTATTGATGAGCAGTTCTTC | CASALAGAVIDEQFF
TRBJ1-2 | few | NA | TRBV12-3/TRBV12-4 | TGTGCCAGCCCCAGGGGATTCTATGGCTACACCTTC | CASPRGFYGYTF